The entry below gives a single TCR beta chain sequence along with its context. This sample is drawn from a study of shared clonotypes between healthy human individuals. Naivety among CD8 cells was defined by CD45RO negativity and positive CCR7 selection, thereby excluding terminally differentiated effector memory CD45RA+ cells. The assay was immunoSEQ multiplex PCR, and TCRdb's table has in-frame clones only and misses some. The table records hundreds of thousands of clones, about 95% of them present only once. The sequence was obtained from a woman aged 25-40 years in good health. Sequencing used naive CD8+ T cells sorted from blood.

The CDR3 DNA reads as TGTGCCAGCAGTTTCTGGGGGAAGTACAATGAGCAGTTCTTC. Translation gives CASSFWGKYNEQFF. This chain connects TRBV28 to TRBJ2-1; D is perhaps TRBD1 or TRBD2 (5 bases each). Trimming cost V 3 bases and J 4 bases, with 10 bases left between them. The CDR3 spans 14 residues. CDR1 is MDHEN, CDR2 SYDVKM, per germline.